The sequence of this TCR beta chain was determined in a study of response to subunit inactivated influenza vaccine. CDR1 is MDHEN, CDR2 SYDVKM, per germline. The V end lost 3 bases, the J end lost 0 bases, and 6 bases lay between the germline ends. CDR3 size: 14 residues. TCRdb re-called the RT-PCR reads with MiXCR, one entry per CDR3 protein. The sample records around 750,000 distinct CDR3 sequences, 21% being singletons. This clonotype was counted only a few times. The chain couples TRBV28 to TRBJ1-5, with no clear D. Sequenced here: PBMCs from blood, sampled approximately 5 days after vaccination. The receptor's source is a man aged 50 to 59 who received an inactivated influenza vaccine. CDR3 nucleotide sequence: TGTGCCAGCAGTTTCAGTAATAGCAATCAGCCCCAGCATTTT. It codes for CASSFSNSNQPQHF.